This section outlines one TCR beta chain sequence together with its context. No antigen is known for it. It has no much larger one-base neighbor in the sample; base qualities were not kept. This sample is drawn from a study of CD4 T cells in relation to SARS-CoV-2 and coronaviruses (dated by TCRdb to the early 2020s). As for the study more broadly: In the ViraFEST assay, PBMCs were grown with antigen for about ten days, and TCR beta CDR3s were then sequenced to identify antigen-specific clonal expansions. An HIV-1 Nef peptide pool or a culture without peptide was used as the negative reference condition. Patient-derived lymphoblastoid cell lines were used to map the HLA restriction of shared crossreactive spike epitopes. Memory CD4+ T cell crossreactivity between SARS-CoV-2 and common cold coronavirus spike proteins was assessed at the TCR clonotype level in the study. The Adaptive Biotechnologies TCR-sequencing kit was used to sequence samples from a few pre-COVID donors and the naive versus memory experiments, while other data came from Illumina-based sequencing. Expansion assays from other donors in the study were sequenced with a different, Illumina-based TCR-beta assay.

The library was produced with the immunoSEQ multiplex PCR assay. In the original analysis: During preprocessing, nonproductive sequences were discarded, as were any CDR3s that did not begin with C, did not end with F or W, or were shorter than 7 amino acids. Antigen-specific clonotypes were called with the MANAFEST web app, based on expansion relative to reference and other culture wells. To be counted as positive, a clone had to show significant expansion compared with the reference culture, at an FDR below 0.05, in 2 of 3 replicate wells. To be called positive, a clone also had to show significant expansion compared with every other tandem well and an odds ratio greater than 5. CDR3 homology was quantified as pairwise Levenshtein distance, calculated with the stringdist R package after three terminal residues were trimmed from each end. The immuneACCESS repertoire file appears here via TCRdb, limited to in-frame rearrangements. These files lack a portion of the clones; in checked studies, under half of the deficit traces to unresolved V genes, and the cause of the others is not known. V and J calls and clone size follow that table, whereas D and trimming were derived from the DNA. The sample has 20,000 or so clones on record, approximately 78% of them singletons. The ten largest account for 19% of the sample.

Broad study findings and their caveats: Pre-pandemic and post-infection samples were not both contributed by any donor, so tracing of the source of pre-existing responses was limited. Crossreactivity analysis centred on spike protein, so crossreactivity against other viral proteins was not assessed. The study was limited by small numbers of patients and tested TCRs. Around two thirds of donors had memory CD4+ clonotypes that crossrecognized SARS-CoV-2 and at least one common cold coronavirus spike. Compared with monoreactive clones, crossreactive clones had significantly weaker SARS-CoV-2-driven expansion, a result consistent with antigenic imprinting.

CD4+ T cells from unexposed donors were collected before the COVID-19 pandemic (2011-2018). After less than 13 days of culture, CD4+ T cells were isolated with the EasySep CD4+ T cell isolation kit. As far as cell numbers permitted, CD4+ T cells from unexposed donors were tested for reactivity against SARS-CoV-2 S and N as well as four spike pools from common cold coronaviruses. Approximately 2.1 million PBMCs per well were cultured in IMDM with about 5% human AB serum and approximately 10 IU/ml IL-2. Half of the culture medium was replaced with fresh IL-2-containing medium on days 3 and 7. In general, every peptide culture condition was set up in three replicate wells. Leukapheresis product for the unexposed donors was purchased commercially. PBMCs were isolated from leukapheresis product or whole blood by Ficoll-Paque PLUS gradient centrifugation. PBMCs were either used fresh in the expansion assay or cryopreserved at -140 degrees C. The QIAamp Micro DNA Kit was used to extract genomic DNA from the CD4+ T cells.

This receptor was identified in a human donor in good health. Sequencing was done on a sample of CD4+ T cells from PBMCs, cultured in vitro.

The CDR3 here reads CATPEGAGESSSYNEQFF. The nucleotides read TGTGCCACCCCGGAGGGGGCGGGAGAATCGAGCTCCTACAATGAGCAGTTCTTC. The sequence joins TRBV27 to TRBJ2-1; the D gene is possibly TRBD1 or TRBD2, with 7 bases matching each. The CDR3 goes from the cysteine to the phenylalanine over 18 residues. Just CDR3 DNA is preserved here, 54 bases in frame from base 1. From the germline V gene (reference sequence), CDR1 is MNHEY and CDR2 is SMNVEV. V is pared back by 10 bases and J by 0 bases, with 25 bases lying between the germline termini.